These 5 T cell receptor beta chains originate from one sample sequenced in a study of cytomegalovirus exposure and HLA in healthy donors. Generated by immunoSEQ multiplex PCR, the TCRdb table keeps only in-frame clones and is missing some. The table has approximately 99,000 clones, 90% to 96% seen once. The sample consisted of PBMCs. These receptors were collected from a woman aged 18-30 years in good health and CMV-seronegative.

V and J are TRBV6-4 and TRBJ2-5, with 10 bases matching TRBD2. V shed 5 bases and J 11 bases; nucleotides not matched to a gene: 11. CDR3 length equals 14 residues. Germline V gene sequence: CDR1 MRHNA, CDR2 SNTAGT. The CDR3 protein is CASSLTSGDPGQYF. CDR3 nucleotide sequence: TGTGCCAGCAGTCTAACTAGCGGGGACCCGGGGCAGTACTTC.

The chain links TRBV28 to TRBJ1-6, with 8 nucleotides matching TRBD1. CDR3 length: 15 amino acids. The V and J ends lost 2 bases and 7 bases, in that order; junction bases with no gene match: 4. Germline V lookup: CDR1 MDHEN, CDR2 SYDVKM. The CDR3 protein is CASSLGQGSNSPLHF. The DNA of the CDR3 is TGTGCCAGCAGTTTAGGACAGGGCTCCAATTCACCCCTCCACTTT.

This chain's CDR3 is CASSTRLAGEETQYF. The DNA for the CDR3 is TGTGCCAGCAGCACTCGCCTTGCGGGGGAAGAGACCCAGTACTTC. The chain carries TRBV7-2 and TRBJ2-5, with 7 positions matching TRBD2. Germline CDR1 and CDR2: SGHTA and FQGNSA. CDR3 length equals 15 residues. The V and J ends lost 5 bases and 3 bases, in that order; junction bases with no gene match: 9.

This rearrangement joins TRBV7-2 to TRBJ2-5; weak D call: TRBD2 (6 bases). The V end was cut by 2 bases, the J end by 5 bases, with 15 bases between. The CDR3 has 15 amino acids. The germline gives CDR1 SGHTA, CDR2 FQGNSA. The DNA of the CDR3 is TGTGCCAGCAGCTTATTGGCTAGCGAGTGGGAGACCCAGTACTTC. As protein: CASSLLASEWETQYF.

To note about this clone: This same CDR3 is encoded by further DNA sequences in the sample. V and J are TRBV28 and TRBJ1-5; D gene uncertain. The CDR3 consists of 13 residues. The germline gives CDR1 MDHEN, CDR2 SYDVKM. V lost 1 base, J lost 4 bases, and 5 bases lay in between. CDR3 sequence reads: CASSLSGNQPQHF. The CDR3 DNA sequence: TGTGCCAGCAGTTTATCAGGAAATCAGCCCCAGCATTTT.